This TCR beta chain was found in a study of blood T cell repertoires in COVID-19. As originally analysed: How many nucleated cells were present was estimated from reference gene primer amplification. Libraries were prepared by immunoSEQ multiplex PCR; TCRdb keeps only in-frame clonotypes and omits some of them. V and J calls and clone size are copied from that table; D and trimming were computed from the DNA. The table has around 140,000 clones, around 80% seen once. CDR3 size: 14 residues. The germline gives CDR1 SNHLY, CDR2 FYNNEI. Germline trimming cut 7 bases from V and 8 bases from J; bases unmatched to any gene: 10.

Specimen: PBMCs or T cells enriched from blood (not recorded which). The J gene is TRBJ2-1, the V gene TRBV2; 8 nucleotides agree with TRBD1. The origin of this receptor is a man in his forties with acute COVID-19. The CDR3 DNA follows: TGTGCCAGCATTACGGACAGGGTGGGAGATGAGCAGTTCTTC. It yields the protein CASITDRVGDEQFF.